The 7 T cell receptor beta chains listed next were all sequenced from one sample in a study of T cell changes during pregnancy in multiple sclerosis. The repertoire was sequenced with immunoSEQ multiplex PCR; TCRdb's copy has only in-frame clones and lacks some. This table has around 41,000 clones, approximately 91% appearing once. Sequenced: PBMCs (not recorded whether the cells were cultured). All receptors derive from a female donor with multiple sclerosis, enrolled in a pregnancy study.

V gene TRBV6-4 combines with J gene TRBJ1-1; 7 bases fit TRBD1. Germline CDR1 and CDR2: MRHNA and SNTAGT. The CDR3 is made up of 13 amino acids. The V and J ends lost 6 bases and 1 base, in that order; junction bases with no gene match: 2. The CDR3 bases are TGTGCCAGCAGCGGACAGGCGAACACTGAAGCTTTCTTT. As protein: CASSGQANTEAFF.

The chain recombines TRBV18 with TRBJ2-6; 10 bases fit TRBD1. V gave up 3 bases and J gave up 1 base; unmatched junction bases: 9. Germline V gene lookup returns CDR1 KGHSH and CDR2 LQKENI. There are 19 residues in the CDR3. The CDR3 nucleotides read TGTGCCAGCTCACCTCTTACGAGACAGGGGGCTTCTGGGGCCAACGTCCTGACTTTC. Its protein is CASSPLTRQGASGANVLTF.

This clone was counted a few times. The chain joins TRBV18 to TRBJ2-5; D gene unclear. Germline V CDR1 and CDR2: KGHSH, LQKENI. Trimming left V 8 bases short and J 2 bases short, with 6 bases between. This CDR3 is 11 amino acids long. The CDR3 DNA reads TGTGCCAGCGAACAACAAGAGACCCAGTACTTC. Translation: CASEQQETQYF. Variable domain in full (rest from reference TRBV18 and TRBJ2-5): NAGVMQNPRHLVRRRGQEARLRCSPMKGHSHVYWYRQLPEEGLKFMVYLQKENIIDESGMPKERFSAEFPKEGPSILRIQQVVRGDSAAYFCASEQQETQYFGPGTRLLVL.

The CDR3 here is CASRPVSPYNEQFF. For the CDR3, the DNA is TGCGCCAGCAGGCCGGTTAGCCCATACAATGAGCAGTTCTTC. V and J are TRBV5-1 and TRBJ2-1; no reliable D call. In germline, CDR1 is SGHRS, CDR2 YFSETQ. The CDR3 totals 14 residues. Deletions cut 5 bases from V and 4 bases from J, with 13 bases between.

The chain employs TRBV27 and TRBJ2-7; a weak D match, TRBD1 (6 bases). The CDR3 contains 13 residues. The V gene lost 3 bases and the J gene lost 4 bases, with 10 bases spanning the gap. Germline CDR1 is MNHEY and CDR2 is SMNVEV (reference sequence). The CDR3 here is CASSLGRGYEQYF. The CDR3 coding sequence is TGTGCCAGCAGTTTGGGCAGGGGTTACGAGCAGTACTTC.

The chain uses TRBV11-1 and TRBJ2-1; D remains ambiguous. The CDR3 contains 14 residues. Trimming left V 2 bases short and J 3 bases short, with 8 bases between. Germline lookup yields CDR1 SGHAT and CDR2 FQDESV (reference sequence). The CDR3 protein is CASSLRRFYNEQFF. The CDR3 region has the DNA TGTGCCAGCAGCTTAAGGCGTTTCTACAATGAGCAGTTCTTC. Full variable domain (rest looked up from reference TRBV11-1 and TRBJ2-1): EAEVAQSPRYKITEKSQAVAFWCDPISGHATLYWYRQILGQGPELLVQFQDESVVDDSQLPKDRFSAERLKGVDSTLKIQPAELGDSAMYLCASSLRRFYNEQFFGPGTRLTVL.

This clone was detected only a few times. The chain uses TRBV18 and TRBJ1-2, with 7 nucleotides matching TRBD1. CDR1 and CDR2 from the germline V gene are KGHSH and LQKENI. After removal of 6 bases from V and 12 bases from J, the junction contained 7 bases not matched to a gene. This CDR3 contains 11 residues. CDR3 bases: TGTGCCAGCTCCGACAGGGTTTTCCACACCTTC. Translated: CASSDRVFHTF.